A selection of T cell receptor beta chains follows, all from one sample in a study of T cells in localized non-small cell lung cancer. The repertoire was sequenced with immunoSEQ multiplex PCR; TCRdb's copy has only in-frame clones and lacks some. The sample gives fewer than 25,000 clones, around 90% of which show up once; less than 5% is in the top ten. The sample was peripheral blood, taken before any cancer treatment. Receptors were obtained from a male donor aged 60 or older with stage I squamous cell lung carcinoma. Both conserved end residues are part of each CDR3. D genes are given only for firm matches.

D gene	V gene	J gene	CDR3 protein	CDR3 DNA
TRBD2	TRBV6-1	TRBJ2-1	CASSGLASGSGPNEQFF	TGTGCCAGCAGTGGTCTAGCTAGCGGGAGTGGGCCCAATGAGCAGTTCTTC
-	TRBV4-2	TRBJ2-5	CANSQDGQLQQETQYF	TGTGCCAACAGCCAAGATGGACAGCTGCAACAAGAGACCCAGTACTTC
-	TRBV18	TRBJ2-7	CASSQAARVEQYF	TGTGCCAGCTCACAGGCGGCTCGGGTCGAGCAGTACTTC
-	TRBV14	TRBJ2-1	CASSGERWREQFF	TGTGCCAGCAGCGGGGAGCGGTGGCGTGAGCAGTTCTTC
-	TRBV4-3	TRBJ2-3	CASSQGGTSSTDTQYF	TGCGCCAGCAGCCAAGGAGGGACTTCTAGCACAGATACGCAGTATTTT
-	TRBV7-2	TRBJ1-1	CASSLFLGGTEAFF	TGTGCCAGCAGCCTCTTTCTGGGGGGAACTGAAGCTTTCTTT
-	TRBV5-8	TRBJ1-5	CASSLGGGHQPQHF	TGTGCCAGCAGCTTGGGAGGGGGGCATCAGCCCCAGCATTTT
TRBD2	TRBV7-8	TRBJ2-1	CASSWGTSVYNEQFF	TGTGCCAGCAGCTGGGGGACTAGCGTCTACAATGAGCAGTTCTTC
-	TRBV4-3	TRBJ1-5	CASSQGWGVGQPQHF	TGCGCCAGCAGCCAAGGTTGGGGGGTAGGGCAGCCCCAGCATTTT
TRBD2	TRBV4-3	TRBJ2-1	CASSQTPGLANNEQFF	TGCGCCAGCAGCCAAACCCCGGGACTAGCGAACAATGAGCAGTTCTTC
TRBD1	TRBV6-6	TRBJ1-4	CASRIAGTDEKLFF	TGTGCCAGCAGGATAGCCGGGACAGATGAAAAACTGTTTTTT